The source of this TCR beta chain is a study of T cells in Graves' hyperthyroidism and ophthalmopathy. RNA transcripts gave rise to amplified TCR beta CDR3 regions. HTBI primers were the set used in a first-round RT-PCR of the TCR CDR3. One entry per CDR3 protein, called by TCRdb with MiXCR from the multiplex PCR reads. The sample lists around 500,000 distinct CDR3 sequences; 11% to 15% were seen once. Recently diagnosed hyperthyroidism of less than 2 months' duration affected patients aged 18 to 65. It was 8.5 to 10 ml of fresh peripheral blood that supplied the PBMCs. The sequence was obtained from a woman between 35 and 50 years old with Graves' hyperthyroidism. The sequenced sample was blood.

Written as DNA, the CDR3 is TGCAGTGCCGACCCAGCGGGATTAAGCACAGATACGCAGTATTTT. It is translated as CSADPAGLSTDTQYF. The chain has TRBV20-1 and TRBJ2-3; 7 nucleotides match TRBD2. The CDR3 runs 15 residues. J was trimmed by 0 bases and V by 6 bases; bases with no gene match: 9. Germline CDR1 and CDR2: DFQATT and SNEGSKA (reference sequence).